These 27 T cell receptor beta chains came from one sample sequenced in a study of brain T cells in children with intractable seizures. The time point: blood from clinic visit 5 months post-surgery; TSC patient then seizure free. TCRdb's copy holds only in-frame clones and misses some; the assay was immunoSEQ multiplex PCR. Among about 350,000 clones listed, about 93% were seen once. The source was peripheral blood, collected roughly 5 months after surgery. The receptors stem from a boy under two years old with tuberous sclerosis and intractable seizures.

This clone has just one count. This chain connects TRBV19 to TRBJ1-4; tentative D call: TRBD1 (6 bases). This CDR3 region has 15 residues. The germline V gene encodes CDR1 LNHDA and CDR2 SQIVND (reference sequence). V lost 6 bases and J 8 bases, leaving 19 bases between the germline ends. The CDR3 DNA follows: TGTGCCAGTAGAGTCCCAACAGGGATAGGAGAAAAACTGTTTTTT. The encoded protein is CASRVPTGIGEKLFF.

The chain recombines TRBV29-1 with TRBJ1-4; TRBD1 matches at 11 bases. Trimming removed 7 bases from V and 6 bases from J; junction bases left unmatched: 4. The CDR3 is 13 residues long. The germline CDR1 and CDR2 sequences are SQVTM and ANQGSEA. CDR3 residues: CSAAGQGDEKLFF. The CDR3 DNA sequence: TGCAGCGCCGCGGGACAGGGGGATGAAAAACTGTTTTTT.

This chain links TRBV7-6 with TRBJ1-4; the D gene is possibly TRBD1 (5 bases). V lost 5 bases and J lost 8, with 21 bases in between. CDR1 is SGHVS and CDR2 is FNYEAQ in the germline V gene. There are 16 residues in the CDR3. CDR3 loop: CASSPPPWGNKEKLFF. The CDR3, as DNA: TGTGCCAGCAGCCCGCCACCCTGGGGGAATAAGGAAAAACTGTTTTTT.

The chain employs TRBV19 and TRBJ2-5; 7 positions match TRBD1. The germline V gene has CDR1 LNHDA and CDR2 SQIVND (reference sequence). V trimming: 5 bases; J trimming: 5 bases; junction bases outside the gene matches: 8. The CDR3 runs 14 residues. CDR3 in DNA: TGTGCCAGTAGTCTAACAGGGGCAGGGGAGACCCAGTACTTC. This translates into CASSLTGAGETQYF.

This clone occurred once. This chain uses TRBV7-8 with TRBJ2-1; no definite D call. This CDR3 has 14 amino acids. The germline CDR1 and CDR2 sequences are SGHVS and FQNEAQ. Trimming took 4 bases from V and 5 from J, leaving 12 bases between them. The chain's CDR3 is CASSSRRHHNEQFF. In nucleotides, the CDR3 is TGTGCCAGCAGCTCGCGACGTCACCACAATGAGCAGTTCTTC.

This rearrangement joins TRBV4-1 to TRBJ2-3; 10 bases map to TRBD2. The CDR3 is 15 amino acids. CDR1 and CDR2 from the germline V gene are MGHRA and YSYEKL. J lost 5 bases, V lost 4 bases, and 6 bases had no gene match. Here the CDR3 reads CASSPLAGEVDTQYF. CDR3 coding DNA: TGCGCCAGCAGCCCCCTAGCGGGGGAGGTAGATACGCAGTATTTT.

V is TRBV29-1 and J is TRBJ1-1; D remains ambiguous. Looked up from germline, CDR1 is SQVTM and CDR2 is ANQGSEA. The CDR3 runs 12 residues. V was shortened by 2 bases and J by 1 base, with 5 bases between the two germline ends. The CDR3 spells CSVESRNTEAFF. The CDR3 region has the DNA TGCAGCGTTGAATCCAGGAACACTGAAGCTTTCTTT.

This clone came up once. V and J are TRBV11-2 and TRBJ1-2, with D perhaps matching TRBD1 (6 bases). Germline assignment: CDR1 SGHAT and CDR2 FQNNGV. CDR3 length equals 14 residues. V lost 5 bases and J lost 5, with 15 bases in between. CDR3 nucleotide sequence: TGTGCCAGCAGCGAGCATGGGGGCGCTTATGGCTACACCTTC. The encoded protein is CASSEHGGAYGYTF.

The chain combines TRBV6-4 with TRBJ1-6; TRBD1 agrees at 8 bases. The germline V gene encodes CDR1 MRHNA and CDR2 SNTAGT. The CDR3 length is 16 residues. V lost 8 bases and J lost 7; bases outside the gene matches: 13. The CDR3 loop is CASGGSGGEWNSPLHF. The DNA of the CDR3 is TGTGCCAGCGGAGGTTCAGGGGGCGAGTGGAATTCACCCCTCCACTTT.

This rearrangement joins TRBV4-2 to TRBJ2-2; 14 positions agree with TRBD2. The CDR3 spans 19 residues. Germline CDR1 reads LGHNA; CDR2 reads YNFKEQ. Unmatched junction bases numbered 10, after V lost 4 bases and J lost 3 bases. This CDR3 reads CASSPLDSGLAGDTGELFF. CDR3 in DNA: TGTGCCAGCAGCCCTCTAGATTCGGGACTAGCGGGGGACACCGGGGAGCTGTTTTTT.

The chain carries TRBV30 and TRBJ2-7; no firm D call. V lost 4 bases and J 7 bases, leaving 14 bases between the germline ends. The germline gives CDR1 GTSNPN, CDR2 SVGIG (reference sequence). The CDR3 consists of 12 residues. Written as DNA, the CDR3 is TGTGCCTGGAAGGCCTCCTGGGGAGAGCAGTACTTC. The encoded protein is CAWKASWGEQYF.

This CDR3 is CASSLTGANYGYTF. In DNA form, the CDR3 reads TGTGCCAGCAGCCTTACAGGGGCTAACTATGGCTACACCTTC. The chain links TRBV9 to TRBJ1-2, with 7 bases fitting TRBD1. Per the germline V gene, CDR1 is SGDLS and CDR2 is YYNGEE. The CDR3 spans 14 residues. Trimming cost V 4 bases and J 0 bases; bases outside gene matches: 3.

V gene TRBV15 combines with J gene TRBJ1-2, with 9 bases matching TRBD1. Unmatched junction bases numbered 2, after V lost 1 base and J lost 2 bases. CDR1 and CDR2 (germline): LNHNV, YYDKDF (reference sequence). This CDR3 comprises 15 residues. The CDR3 coding sequence is TGTGCCACCAGCAGAGTGGACAGGGGCAACTATGGCTACACCTTC. This gives the protein CATSRVDRGNYGYTF.

V and J are TRBV7-2 and TRBJ2-1; 8 bases are a match to TRBD2. Germline V gene lookup returns CDR1 SGHTA and CDR2 FQGNSA. With 2 bases clipped from V and 10 bases from J, the junction kept 4 bases outside the gene matches. CDR3 length: 13 amino acids. CDR3 residues: CASSLSPGGEQFF. Here the CDR3 DNA reads TGTGCCAGCAGCTTATCCCCGGGAGGGGAGCAGTTCTTC.

The rearrangement joins TRBV10-1 to TRBJ1-5; 8 bases are a match to TRBD1. With 7 bases clipped from V and 7 bases from J, the junction kept 9 bases outside the gene matches. In germline, CDR1 is WNHNN, CDR2 SYGVQD (reference sequence). CDR3 length: 14 amino acids. CDR3 protein: CASNGTGEPQPQHF. The CDR3 DNA sequence: TGCGCCAGCAACGGGACAGGAGAACCCCAGCCCCAGCATTTT.

This chain connects TRBV5-1 to TRBJ1-1; D is unclear. V lost 0 bases and J 2 bases, leaving 11 bases between the germline ends. Germline CDR1 and CDR2: SGHRS and YFSETQ. The CDR3 is 15 residues long. CDR3: CASSLGAWGNTEAFF. DNA of the CDR3: TGCGCCAGCAGCTTGGGGGCTTGGGGAAACACTGAAGCTTTCTTT.

The chain couples TRBV4-1 to TRBJ1-5; D perhaps matches TRBD1 (5 bases). This CDR3 region has 15 residues. V dropped 1 base and J dropped 7 bases, with 14 bases sitting between them. Germline V lookup: CDR1 MGHRA, CDR2 YSYEKL. The CDR3 sequence is CASSQGAGTVQPQHF. The CDR3 DNA sequence: TGCGCCAGCAGCCAAGGAGCAGGGACCGTCCAGCCCCAGCATTTT.

The chain recombines TRBV28 with TRBJ2-5; TRBD1 aligns across 10 bases. Germline V lookup: CDR1 MDHEN, CDR2 SYDVKM. The CDR3 consists of 16 residues. J gave up 5 bases and V 2 bases, and 8 bases lay outside the gene matches. The CDR3, as DNA: TGTGCCAGCAGTTTAGGGCCGGGACAGGGGATTGAGACCCAGTACTTC. The encoded protein is CASSLGPGQGIETQYF.

The V gene is TRBV29-1, the J gene TRBJ2-5, with 7 bases fitting TRBD2. V lost 2 bases and J lost 4; bases outside the gene matches: 7. The CDR3 contains 14 residues. Germline CDR1 is SQVTM and CDR2 is ANQGSEA. The CDR3 protein is CSVERPREGETQYF. The CDR3 DNA reads TGCAGCGTTGAACGTCCCAGGGAGGGAGAGACCCAGTACTTC. The full variable domain, its missing parts supplied by reference TRBV29-1 and TRBJ2-5, is SAVISQKPSRDICQRGTSLTIQCQVDSQVTMMFWYRQQPGQSLTLIATANQGSEATYESGFVIDKFPISRPNLTFSTLTVSNMSPEDSSIYLCSVERPREGETQYFGPGTRLLVL.

The genes are TRBV3-1 (or the pseudogene TRBV3-2) and TRBJ1-2; D gene ambiguous. V was shortened by 6 bases and J by 4 bases, with 9 bases between the two germline ends. The CDR3 consists of 12 residues. Germline V gene data show CDR1 as LGHDT and CDR2 as YNNKEL (reference sequence). The CDR3 region is CASSLRSYGYTF. The DNA of the CDR3 is TGTGCCAGCAGTCTGAGAAGCTATGGCTACACCTTC.

The chain is built from TRBV10-2 and TRBJ2-7, with D possibly being TRBD2 (6 bases). Trimming stripped 8 bases from V and 0 bases from J, with 14 bases between. Germline assignment: CDR1 WSHSY and CDR2 SAAADI. The CDR3 consists of 14 residues. The CDR3 is CASHGTQSSYEQYF. The CDR3 DNA follows: TGCGCCAGCCATGGGACTCAAAGCTCCTACGAGCAGTACTTC.

The rearrangement joins TRBV9 to TRBJ2-3; 7 bases map to TRBD2. Germline trimming cut 7 bases from V and 3 bases from J; bases unmatched to any gene: 8. Per the germline V gene, CDR1 is SGDLS and CDR2 is YYNGEE. The CDR3 runs 14 residues. As DNA, the CDR3 is TGTGCCAGCGGCCCGTGGGAGGGGACAGATACGCAGTATTTT. Translation gives CASGPWEGTDTQYF.

The chain recombines TRBV9 with TRBJ2-3, with TRBD1 matching over 8 bases. J gave up 2 bases and V 1 base, and 3 bases lay outside the gene matches. The CDR3 runs to 15 residues. Germline V gene sequence: CDR1 SGDLS, CDR2 YYNGEE. CDR3 loop: CASSVTGGLTDTQYF. Here the CDR3 DNA reads TGTGCCAGCAGCGTAACAGGGGGACTCACAGATACGCAGTATTTT.

DNA for the CDR3: TGTGCCAGCCTGGCCTTAGGTGGGGGAGAAGCTTTCTTT. The encoded protein is CASLALGGGEAFF. V and J are TRBV3-1 (or the pseudogene TRBV3-2) and TRBJ1-1, with TRBD1 as a possible D gene (5 bases). The germline V gene has CDR1 LGHDT and CDR2 YNNKEL (reference sequence). Deletions cut 8 bases from V and 8 bases from J, with 18 bases between. CDR3 length: 13 amino acids.

This clone was seen a handful of times. The chain recombines TRBV7-9 with TRBJ1-6; the D gene is possibly TRBD1 (5 bases). This CDR3 comprises 14 residues. Germline CDR1 is SEHNR and CDR2 is FQNEAQ (reference sequence). V dropped 5 bases and J dropped 9 bases, with 14 bases sitting between them. CDR3 in amino acids: CASSPGAGSSPLHF. CDR3 coding DNA: TGTGCCAGCAGCCCCGGGGCAGGGAGTTCACCCCTCCACTTT.

This chain links TRBV10-3 with TRBJ2-7, with a weak D call TRBD1 (6 bases). Trimming pared 7 bases from V and 3 bases from J, leaving 22 bases between. The CDR3 contains 16 residues. The germline V gene encodes CDR1 ENHRY and CDR2 SYGVKD. Written as DNA, the CDR3 is TGTGCCATCATTAGGACAGTCAACTCGACCGGCTACGAGCAGTACTTC. Amino acid sequence: CAIIRTVNSTGYEQYF.

The genes are TRBV30 and TRBJ1-3; D call uncertain. The V end lost 5 bases, the J end lost 9 bases, and 23 bases lay between the germline ends. CDR1 and CDR2 (germline): GTSNPN, SVGIG (reference sequence). CDR3 length: 15 residues. The CDR3 DNA reads TGTGCCTGGCGTGGCACCATGAAAAATTCTGGCACCATATATTTT. It encodes CAWRGTMKNSGTIYF.